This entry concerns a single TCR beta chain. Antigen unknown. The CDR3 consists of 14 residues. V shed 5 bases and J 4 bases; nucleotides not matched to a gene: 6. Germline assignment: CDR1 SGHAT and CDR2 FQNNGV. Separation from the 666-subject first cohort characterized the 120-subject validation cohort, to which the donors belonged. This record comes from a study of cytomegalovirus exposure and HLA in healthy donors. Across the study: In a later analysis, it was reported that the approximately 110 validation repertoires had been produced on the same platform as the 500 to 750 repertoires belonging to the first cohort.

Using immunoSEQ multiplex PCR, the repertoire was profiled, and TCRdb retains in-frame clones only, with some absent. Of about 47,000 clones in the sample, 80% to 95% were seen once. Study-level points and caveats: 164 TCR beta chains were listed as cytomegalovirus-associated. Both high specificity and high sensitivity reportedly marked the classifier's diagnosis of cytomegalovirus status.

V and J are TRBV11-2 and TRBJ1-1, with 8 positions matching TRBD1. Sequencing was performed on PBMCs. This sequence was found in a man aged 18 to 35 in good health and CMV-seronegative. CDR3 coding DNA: TGTGCCAGCAGCCGTACCACAGGGGGCACTGAAGCTTTCTTT. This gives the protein CASSRTTGGTEAFF.